The sequence of this T cell receptor (beta chain) was determined in a study of blood T cells in healthy people across ages. Study-level results: Nothing was known about donor CMV status, and this possibly confounded expanded clonotype changes. Whereas aged donors had fewer naive CD4+ cells, long-lived donors had more of them and higher diversity.

PCR was performed a second time for roughly 7 to 12 cycles using a sample-barcoded 5' primer and a J-beta primer mix. Every single cDNA molecule received a tag from a template-switch adaptor with 12 random nucleotides. Each sample yielded at least 3 million CDR3-containing paired-end reads. TCRdb reprocessed the 5' RACE reads via MiXCR and lists one record per CDR3 protein. The sample lists more than 1 million distinct CDR3 sequences, 35% to 50% seen once, with 15% to 20% in the top ten. Germline CDR1 and CDR2: SGDLS and YYNGEE. V lost 3 bases to trimming and J lost 2 bases, with 14 bases between them. CDR3 size: 15 residues. As concerns this clonotype: The antigen remains undetermined.

Sequencing used blood. The TCR sequence derives from a woman between 55 and 75 years old in good health. J is TRBJ1-2 and V is TRBV9; D is unclear. CDR3 nucleotides: TGTGCCAGCAGCGCCTCCCTCGGTGTCAACTATGGCTACACCTTC. Its translation: CASSASLGVNYGYTF.